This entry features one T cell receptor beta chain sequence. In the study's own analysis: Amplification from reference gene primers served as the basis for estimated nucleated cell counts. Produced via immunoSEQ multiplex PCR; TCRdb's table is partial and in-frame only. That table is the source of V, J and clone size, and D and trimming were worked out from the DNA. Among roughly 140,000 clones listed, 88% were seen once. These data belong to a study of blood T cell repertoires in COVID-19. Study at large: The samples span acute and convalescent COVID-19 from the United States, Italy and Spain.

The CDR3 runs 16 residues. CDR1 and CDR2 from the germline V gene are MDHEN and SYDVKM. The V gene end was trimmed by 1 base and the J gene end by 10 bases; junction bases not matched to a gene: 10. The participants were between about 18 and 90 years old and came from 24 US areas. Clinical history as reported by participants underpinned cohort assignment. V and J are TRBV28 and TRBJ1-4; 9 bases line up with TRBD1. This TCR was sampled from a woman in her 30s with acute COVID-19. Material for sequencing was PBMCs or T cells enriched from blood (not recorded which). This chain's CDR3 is CASSLSPGTGLGKLFF. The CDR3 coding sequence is TGTGCCAGCAGTTTATCCCCCGGGACAGGGCTTGGAAAACTGTTTTTT.